These 21 T cell receptor beta chains originate from one sample sequenced in a study of vaccination and CD4 T cells after COVID-19. Which antigens these TCRs recognize remains unknown. Treatment specified: approximately nine-day PBMC culture with coronavirus spike peptide pools or control peptides (ViraFEST assay). Cultured CD4+ T-cell DNA underwent Oncomine TCR Beta short-read sequencing. TCRdb analysed the PCR reads with MiXCR anew, one entry per CDR3 protein. The repertoire holds around 20,000 distinct CDR3 sequences, approximately 50% seen once, with about a tenth in the top ten. Here the sequenced sample was CD4+ T cells from blood, cultured in vitro, taken before SARS-CoV-2 vaccination. Receptors were obtained from a human donor who had recovered from COVID-19.

This clonotype was seen once. In DNA, the CDR3 is TGTGCCATCAGTTCGGACAGAAACTCCTACAATGAGCAGTTCTTC. Its protein product is CAISSDRNSYNEQFF. This chain links TRBV10-3 with TRBJ2-1; D perhaps matches TRBD1 (6 bases). The germline V gene encodes CDR1 ENHRY and CDR2 SYGVKD. Trimming cost V 5 bases and J 0 bases, with 11 bases left between them. The CDR3 is 15 amino acids.

The V gene is TRBV10-3, the J gene TRBJ1-2; TRBD1 is a possible D gene (6 bases). V lost 2 bases to trimming and J lost 3 bases, with 13 bases between them. The germline V gene has CDR1 ENHRY and CDR2 SYGVKD. The CDR3 loop spans 15 amino acids. The CDR3 spells CAISERGGADYGYTF. CDR3 sequence (DNA): TGTGCCATCAGTGAGCGGGGGGGCGCTGACTATGGCTACACCTTC.

The genes are TRBV7-6 and TRBJ2-3; D not certain. The CDR3 sequence is 12 residues long. Germline V gives CDR1 SGHVS, CDR2 FNYEAQ. V shed 5 bases and J shed 6 bases, with 9 bases lying between them. The DNA of the CDR3 is TGTGCCAGCAGCCAGATGGGTGATACGCAGTATTTT. Its protein product is CASSQMGDTQYF.

This clonotype was seen only a few times. The CDR3 sequence: CASSLTSRETQYF. CDR3 nucleotide sequence: TGTGCCAGCAGTTTGACTAGCCGGGAGACCCAGTACTTC. The V gene is TRBV12-3 or TRBV12-4, the J gene TRBJ2-5; 7 nucleotides agree with TRBD2. V shed 3 bases and J 5 bases; nucleotides not matched to a gene: 3. CDR3 length equals 13 residues.

The rearrangement links TRBV27 to TRBJ1-2, with 12 bases lining up with TRBD1. The V and J ends lost 5 bases and 4 bases, in that order; junction bases with no gene match: 5. CDR3 size: 15 residues. Germline V gene sequence: CDR1 MNHEY, CDR2 SMNVEV (reference sequence). The CDR3 spells CASSPGTGGGYGYTF. CDR3 in DNA: TGTGCCAGCAGTCCGGGGACAGGGGGCGGCTATGGCTACACCTTC.

This clonotype was seen more than once but under ten times. The rearrangement uses TRBV19 and TRBJ1-6; D not certain. Germline V gene data show CDR1 as LNHDA and CDR2 as SQIVND (reference sequence). This CDR3 contains 15 residues. Deletions cut 7 bases from V and 6 bases from J, with 16 bases between. CDR3 DNA sequence: TGTGCCAGTATGTTATCACCCGCCGTTAATTCACCCCTCCACTTT. Its protein is CASMLSPAVNSPLHF.

The chain combines TRBV7-2 with TRBJ2-5; D is uncertain. CDR3 size: 13 residues. Germline V gene data show CDR1 as SGHTA and CDR2 as FQGNSA. The ends were cut back, 3 bases at V and 7 bases at J, with 12 bases in the middle. In DNA, the CDR3 is TGTGCCAGCAGCTTCACGAAAGCCGCGACCCAGTACTTC. As protein: CASSFTKAATQYF.

This clonotype turned up a few times. The rearrangement links TRBV7-3 to TRBJ2-7; a weak D match, TRBD2 (6 bases). From germline, CDR1 is SGHTA and CDR2 FQGTGA. The CDR3 spans 15 residues. V lost 3 bases, J lost 3 bases, and 15 bases lay in between. In DNA, the CDR3 is TGTGCCAGCAGCTTGGCTCCGGGACTGATCTACGAGCAGTACTTC. It specifies CASSLAPGLIYEQYF. The variable domain in full, completed from reference TRBV7-3 and TRBJ2-7, reads GAGVSQTPSNKVTEKGKYVELRCDPISGHTALYWYRQSLGQGPEFLIYFQGTGAADDSGLPNDRFFAVRPEGSVSTLKIQRTERGDSAVYLCASSLAPGLIYEQYFGPGTRLTVT.

The V and J genes are TRBV6-5 and TRBJ2-1, with D tentatively TRBD2 (6 bases). Between the trimmed V and J ends, which lost 1 base and 6 bases, there was a span of 13 bases. This CDR3 comprises 15 residues. Germline loops: CDR1 MNHEY, CDR2 SVGAGI. The CDR3 loop is CASSYLGSGGNEQFF. The CDR3 region has the DNA TGTGCCAGCAGTTACTTAGGGTCCGGGGGCAATGAGCAGTTCTTC.

This clonotype was seen only a few times. V is TRBV7-8 and J is TRBJ1-2; TRBD1 matches 8 bases. CDR1 is SGHVS, CDR2 FQNEAQ, per germline. This CDR3 comprises 15 residues. The V and J ends lost 5 bases and 7 bases, in that order; junction bases with no gene match: 12. For the CDR3, the DNA is TGTGCCAGCAGCCCCCGGACAGGGCGCCTTTTTGGCTACACCTTC. Translation gives CASSPRTGRLFGYTF.

The V and J genes are TRBV6-1 and TRBJ1-5; 7 bases map to TRBD1. The CDR3 spans 13 residues. After removal of 6 bases from V and 5 bases from J, the junction contained 4 bases not matched to a gene. Looked up from germline, CDR1 is MNHNS and CDR2 is SASEGT. The CDR3: CASRRGPHQPQHF. In DNA, the CDR3 is TGTGCCAGCAGGAGGGGGCCCCATCAGCCCCAGCATTTT.

This clonotype was counted only a few times. V is TRBV20-1 and J is TRBJ2-5; D unclear. In germline, CDR1 is DFQATT, CDR2 SNEGSKA (reference sequence). There are 13 residues in the CDR3. V dropped 2 bases and J dropped 5 bases, with 12 bases sitting between them. The CDR3 is CSARFGVGETQYF. The CDR3 bases are TGCAGTGCTAGATTCGGAGTGGGGGAGACCCAGTACTTC.

This clonotype was seen a handful of times. The rearrangement links TRBV2 to TRBJ1-2, with a tentative D call TRBD1 (5 bases). Germline V CDR1 and CDR2: SNHLY, FYNNEI. The CDR3 runs to 13 residues. The ends were cut back, 0 bases at V and 8 bases at J, with 10 bases in the middle. CDR3 amino acids: CASSEAPGYGYTF. The CDR3 DNA reads as TGTGCCAGCAGTGAAGCGCCAGGGTACGGCTACACCTTC.

V usage is TRBV6-1 and J usage is TRBJ2-7; D call uncertain. There are 14 residues in the CDR3. The V gene lost 7 bases and the J gene lost 4 bases, with 17 bases spanning the gap. Looked up from germline, CDR1 is MNHNS and CDR2 is SASEGT. The CDR3 region has the DNA TGTGCCAGCATGTTGGCAGACTTCGCTTACGAGCAGTACTTC. This encodes CASMLADFAYEQYF.

The rearrangement links TRBV6-4 to TRBJ2-3; 8 positions agree with TRBD2. This CDR3 has 15 amino acids. V was pared by 5 bases and J by 1 base, with 5 bases of the junction left unmatched. Germline V CDR1 and CDR2: MRHNA, SNTAGT. The CDR3 loop reads CASSIAGSGTDTQYF. The CDR3 DNA reads as TGTGCCAGCAGTATAGCGGGATCTGGCACAGATACGCAGTATTTT.

A few counts support this clonotype. This chain uses TRBV20-1 with TRBJ2-3; 13 bases line up with TRBD2. Germline V gene sequence: CDR1 DFQATT, CDR2 SNEGSKA (reference sequence). This CDR3 spans 15 amino acids. J was trimmed by 2 bases and V by 5 bases; bases with no gene match: 4. The CDR3 sequence is CSAWGLAGLTDTQYF. CDR3 nucleotide sequence: TGCAGTGCTTGGGGACTAGCGGGGCTCACAGATACGCAGTATTTT.

This clonotype was found a few times. The rearrangement links TRBV5-8 to TRBJ1-1; no clear D gene. This CDR3 comprises 14 residues. Germline-derived CDR1 and CDR2 are SGHTS and YDEGEE. Trimming shortened V by 0 bases and J by 4 bases, and 10 bases separated the two germline ends. The CDR3 spells CASSLATQTTEAFF. CDR3 nucleotides: TGTGCCAGCAGCTTGGCTACACAAACCACTGAAGCTTTCTTT.

The chain combines TRBV6-1 with TRBJ2-5, with TRBD1 identical over 11 bases. The CDR3 covers 16 residues. J lost 5 bases, V lost 4 bases, and 9 bases had no gene match. Germline assignment: CDR1 MNHNS and CDR2 SASEGT. The CDR3 here is CASSARTGGARETQYF. CDR3 nucleotide sequence: TGTGCCAGCAGTGCGCGGACAGGGGGCGCGAGGGAGACCCAGTACTTC.

CDR3 nucleotide sequence: TGTGCCACCAGTGAACCCCAGGGTCAGCGGTTGAATGAGCAGTTCTTC. Translating gives CATSEPQGQRLNEQFF. The chain uses TRBV24-1 and TRBJ2-1; D may be TRBD1 or TRBD2 (5 bases each). V was shortened by 4 bases and J by 7 bases, with 19 bases between the two germline ends. The CDR3 runs to 16 residues. CDR1 KGHDR and CDR2 SFDVKD come from the germline V gene.

The CDR3 DNA sequence: TGTGCCAGCAGTTTAGCCGGGACCAGCTACGAGCAGTACTTC. Translated: CASSLAGTSYEQYF. The rearrangement links TRBV28 to TRBJ2-7; D possibly matches TRBD1 or TRBD2 (5 bases each). This CDR3 has 14 residues. Germline assignment: CDR1 MDHEN and CDR2 SYDVKM. V lost 2 bases and J 3 bases, leaving 11 bases between the germline ends.

The chain carries TRBV4-3 and TRBJ2-1; TRBD1 matches at 11 bases. The CDR3 spans 14 residues. Germline CDR1 and CDR2: LGHNA and YSLEER. Trimming removed 4 bases from V and 9 bases from J; junction bases left unmatched: 5. The CDR3 reads CASSRDRGKGEQFF. In DNA, the CDR3 is TGCGCCAGCAGCCGGGACAGGGGGAAGGGTGAGCAGTTCTTC.